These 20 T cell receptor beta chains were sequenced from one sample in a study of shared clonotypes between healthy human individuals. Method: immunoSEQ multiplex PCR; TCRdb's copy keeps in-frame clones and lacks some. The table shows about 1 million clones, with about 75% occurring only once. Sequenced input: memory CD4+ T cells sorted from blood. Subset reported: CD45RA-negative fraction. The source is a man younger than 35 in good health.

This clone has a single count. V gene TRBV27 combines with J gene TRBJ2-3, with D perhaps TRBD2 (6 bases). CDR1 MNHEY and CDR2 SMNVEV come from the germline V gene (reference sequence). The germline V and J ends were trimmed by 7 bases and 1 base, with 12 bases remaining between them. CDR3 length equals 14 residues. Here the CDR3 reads CASTRAGRTDTQYF. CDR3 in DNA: TGTGCCAGCACGCGGGCGGGGCGCACAGATACGCAGTATTTT.

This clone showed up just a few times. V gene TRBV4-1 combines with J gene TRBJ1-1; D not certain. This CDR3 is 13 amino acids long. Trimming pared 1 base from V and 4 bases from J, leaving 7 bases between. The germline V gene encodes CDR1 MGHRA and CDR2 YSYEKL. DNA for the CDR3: TGCGCCAGCAGCCAAGTTCTCGGCACTGAAGCTTTCTTT. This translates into CASSQVLGTEAFF.

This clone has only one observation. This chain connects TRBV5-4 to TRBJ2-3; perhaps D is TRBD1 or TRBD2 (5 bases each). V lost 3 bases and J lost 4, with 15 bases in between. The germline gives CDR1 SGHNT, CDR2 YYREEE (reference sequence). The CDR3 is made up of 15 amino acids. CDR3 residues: CASSSRGRDADTQYF. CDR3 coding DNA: TGTGCCAGCAGCTCCCGAGGACGGGACGCAGATACGCAGTATTTT. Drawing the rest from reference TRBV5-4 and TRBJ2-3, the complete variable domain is ETGVTQSPTHLIKTRGQQVTLRCSSQSGHNTVSWYQQALGQGPQFIFQYYREEENGRGNFPPRFSGLQFPNYSSELNVNALELDDSALYLCASSSRGRDADTQYFGPGTRLTVL.

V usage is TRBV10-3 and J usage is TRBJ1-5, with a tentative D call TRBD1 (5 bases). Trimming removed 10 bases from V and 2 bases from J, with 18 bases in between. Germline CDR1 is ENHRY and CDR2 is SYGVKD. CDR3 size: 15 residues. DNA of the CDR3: TGTGCCACCCGTTCGGAGGGCAGGGGCAATCAGCCCCAGCATTTT. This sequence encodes CATRSEGRGNQPQHF.

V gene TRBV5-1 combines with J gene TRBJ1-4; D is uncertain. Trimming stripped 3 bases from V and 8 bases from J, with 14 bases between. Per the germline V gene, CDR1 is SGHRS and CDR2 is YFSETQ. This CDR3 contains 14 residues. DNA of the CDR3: TGCGCCAGCAGCTCCGGCTACCTTGAGGAAAAACTGTTTTTT. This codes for CASSSGYLEEKLFF.

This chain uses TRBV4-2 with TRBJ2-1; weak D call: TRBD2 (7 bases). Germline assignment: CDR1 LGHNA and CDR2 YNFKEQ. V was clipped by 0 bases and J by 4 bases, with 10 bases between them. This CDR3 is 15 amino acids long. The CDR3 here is CASSQERGGYNEQFF. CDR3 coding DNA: TGTGCCAGCAGCCAAGAGAGGGGGGGATACAATGAGCAGTTCTTC.

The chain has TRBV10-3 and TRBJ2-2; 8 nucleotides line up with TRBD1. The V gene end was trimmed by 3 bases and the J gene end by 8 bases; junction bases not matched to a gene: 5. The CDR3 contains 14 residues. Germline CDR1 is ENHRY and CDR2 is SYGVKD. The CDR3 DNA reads TGTGCCATCAGTGAAAGGACAGGGACAGGGGAGCTGTTTTTT. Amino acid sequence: CAISERTGTGELFF.

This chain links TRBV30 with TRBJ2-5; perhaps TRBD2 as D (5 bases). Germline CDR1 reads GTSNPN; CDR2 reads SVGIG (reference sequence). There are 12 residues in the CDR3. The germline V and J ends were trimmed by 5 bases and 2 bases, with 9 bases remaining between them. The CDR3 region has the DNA TGTGCCTGGGAGGGAGTACAAGAGACCCAGTACTTC. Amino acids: CAWEGVQETQYF.

CDR3 bases: TGTGCCAGCAGCTTATGGAGGAACACCGGGGAGCTGTTTTTT. This gives the protein CASSLWRNTGELFF. The J gene is TRBJ2-2, the V gene TRBV7-2; no definite D call. The germline CDR1 and CDR2 sequences are SGHTA and FQGNSA. Deletions cut 2 bases from V and 1 base from J, with 5 bases between. CDR3 size: 14 residues.

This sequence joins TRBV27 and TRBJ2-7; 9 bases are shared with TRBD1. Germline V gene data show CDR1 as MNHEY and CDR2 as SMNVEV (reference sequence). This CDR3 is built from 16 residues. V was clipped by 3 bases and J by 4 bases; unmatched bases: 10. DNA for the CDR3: TGTGCCAGCAGTTTGGACCGGGACAGGGTCGTTTACGAGCAGTACTTC. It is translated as CASSLDRDRVVYEQYF.

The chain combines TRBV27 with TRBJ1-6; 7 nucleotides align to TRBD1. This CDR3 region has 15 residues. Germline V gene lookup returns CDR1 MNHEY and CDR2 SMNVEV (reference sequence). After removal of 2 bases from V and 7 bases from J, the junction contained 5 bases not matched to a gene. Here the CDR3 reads CASSLDRAVNSPLHF. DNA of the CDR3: TGTGCCAGCAGTTTAGACAGGGCGGTCAATTCACCCCTCCACTTT.

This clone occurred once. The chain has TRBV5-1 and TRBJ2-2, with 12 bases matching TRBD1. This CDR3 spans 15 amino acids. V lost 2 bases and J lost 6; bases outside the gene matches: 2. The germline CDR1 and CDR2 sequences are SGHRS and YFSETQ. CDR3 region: CASSFRDRGPGELFF. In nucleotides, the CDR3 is TGCGCCAGCAGCTTCCGGGACAGGGGGCCCGGGGAGCTGTTTTTT. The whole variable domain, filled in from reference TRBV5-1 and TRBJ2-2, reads KAGVTQTPRYLIKTRGQQVTLSCSPISGHRSVSWYQQTPGQGLQFLFEYFSETQRNKGNFPGRFSGRQFSNSRSEMNVSTLELGDSALYLCASSFRDRGPGELFFGEGSRLTVL.

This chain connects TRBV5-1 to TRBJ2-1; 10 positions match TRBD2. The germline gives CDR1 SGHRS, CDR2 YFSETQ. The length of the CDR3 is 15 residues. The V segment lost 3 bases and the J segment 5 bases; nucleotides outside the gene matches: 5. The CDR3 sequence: CASSSGAGGNNEQFF. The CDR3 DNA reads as TGCGCCAGCAGCTCCGGAGCGGGGGGGAACAATGAGCAGTTCTTC.

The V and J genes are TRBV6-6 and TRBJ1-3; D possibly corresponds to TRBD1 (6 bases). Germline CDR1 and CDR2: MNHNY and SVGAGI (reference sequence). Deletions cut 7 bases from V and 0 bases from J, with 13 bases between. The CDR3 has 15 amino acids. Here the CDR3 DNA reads TGTGCCAGCATCAGGACAGCGAACTCTGGAAACACCATATATTTT. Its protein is CASIRTANSGNTIYF.

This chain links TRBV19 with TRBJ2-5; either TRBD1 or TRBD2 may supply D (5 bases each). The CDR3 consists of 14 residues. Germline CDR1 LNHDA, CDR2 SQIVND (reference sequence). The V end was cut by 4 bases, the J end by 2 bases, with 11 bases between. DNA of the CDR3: TGTGCCAGTAGTAAAGGGACGCTTCAAGAGACCCAGTACTTC. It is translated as CASSKGTLQETQYF.

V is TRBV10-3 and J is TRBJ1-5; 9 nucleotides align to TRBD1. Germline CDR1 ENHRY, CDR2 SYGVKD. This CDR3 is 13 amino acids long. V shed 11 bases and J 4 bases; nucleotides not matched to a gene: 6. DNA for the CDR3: TGTGCCGCGCAGACAGGGGGAAATCAGCCCCAGCATTTT. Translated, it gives CAAQTGGNQPQHF.

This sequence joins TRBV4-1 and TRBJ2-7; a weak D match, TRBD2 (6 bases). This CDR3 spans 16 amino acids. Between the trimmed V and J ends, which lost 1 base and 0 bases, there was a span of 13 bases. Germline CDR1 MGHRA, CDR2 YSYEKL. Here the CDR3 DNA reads TGCGCCAGCAGCCAAGGAACGGGAGTGAGCTCCTACGAGCAGTACTTC. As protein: CASSQGTGVSSYEQYF.

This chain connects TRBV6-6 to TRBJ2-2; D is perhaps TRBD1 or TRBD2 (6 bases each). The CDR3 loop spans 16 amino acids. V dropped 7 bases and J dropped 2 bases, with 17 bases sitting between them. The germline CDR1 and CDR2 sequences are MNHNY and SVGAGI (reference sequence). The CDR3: CASIKLQGLNTGELFF. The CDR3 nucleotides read TGTGCCAGCATTAAATTACAGGGACTTAACACCGGGGAGCTGTTTTTT.

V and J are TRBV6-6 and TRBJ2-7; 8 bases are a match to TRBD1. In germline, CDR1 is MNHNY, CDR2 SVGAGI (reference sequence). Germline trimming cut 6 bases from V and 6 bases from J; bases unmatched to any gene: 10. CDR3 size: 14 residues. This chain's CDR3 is CASSRTGTGTEQYF. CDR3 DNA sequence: TGTGCCAGCAGCAGAACCGGGACAGGAACCGAGCAGTACTTC.

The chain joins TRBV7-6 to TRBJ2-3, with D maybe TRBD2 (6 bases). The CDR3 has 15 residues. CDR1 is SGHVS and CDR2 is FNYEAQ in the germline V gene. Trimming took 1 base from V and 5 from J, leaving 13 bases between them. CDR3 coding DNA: TGTGCCAGCAGCTTAGACGGGTCCGGGGGAGATACGCAGTATTTT. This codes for CASSLDGSGGDTQYF.